This T cell receptor beta chain appears in the sequencing data of a study of early T cells in non-severe SARS-CoV-2 infection. Individual cDNA molecules received unique molecular identifiers. TCRdb re-called the 5' RACE reads through MiXCR, storing one row per CDR3 protein. The repertoire has about 31,000 distinct CDR3 sequences, under 6% of them found once; the top ten carry over 20%. The CDR3 spans 17 residues. Germline V lookup: CDR1 MNHEY, CDR2 SVGEGT. The V gene lost 1 base and the J gene lost 0 bases, with 14 bases spanning the gap. The V call is TRBV6-2 or TRBV6-3, the J call TRBJ2-3; D is perhaps TRBD1 (5 bases). The sequenced material came from whole blood. The receptor's source is an adult who was a healthcare worker with PCR-confirmed SARS-CoV-2 infection or an uninfected control (not recorded which). The CDR3 region is CASSYWQGSHSTDTQYF. DNA for the CDR3: TGTGCCAGCAGTTACTGGCAGGGATCACATAGCACAGATACGCAGTATTTT.